The 20 T cell receptor beta chains below all came from one sample that was sequenced in a study of patients and donors after allogeneic stem cell transplantation. TCRdb recomputed calls from the RT-PCR reads with MiXCR, one row per CDR3 protein. The table includes some 880,000 distinct CDR3 sequences, about a sixth detected once. The sample comprised blood, either unsorted or a sorted T cell fraction (not recorded which). Receptors were obtained from a human donor who was either an allogeneic HSCT recipient or a stem cell or donor lymphocyte infusion donor (not recorded which). It is not recorded whose cells these are; they may come from a transplant donor.

This chain links TRBV20-1 with TRBJ2-5; 8 bases map to TRBD2. Germline lookup yields CDR1 DFQATT and CDR2 SNEGSKA (reference sequence). The CDR3 is made up of 16 amino acids. The junction had 12 bases not matched to a gene; V was cut back by 1 base and J by 5 bases. The CDR3 loop is CSARGLGRGDSETQYF. The CDR3 DNA reads as TGCAGTGCTAGAGGCCTGGGGCGGGGGGATAGTGAGACCCAGTACTTC.

This clonotype turned up a few times. This chain links TRBV28 with TRBJ1-2, with D hard to call. V lost 8 bases, J lost 2 bases, and 9 bases lay in between. Germline CDR1 and CDR2: MDHEN and SYDVKM. CDR3 length: 12 residues. CDR3 amino acids: CASQALNYGYTF. The CDR3, as DNA: TGTGCCAGCCAGGCCCTAAACTATGGCTACACCTTC.

This sequence joins TRBV5-6 and TRBJ1-3; D gene unclear. The CDR3 consists of 15 residues. Trimming took off 2 bases at V and 0 bases at J, with 9 bases between the two ends. The germline V gene encodes CDR1 SGHDT and CDR2 YYEEEE. This CDR3 is CASSFGLPSGNTIYF. DNA of the CDR3: TGTGCCAGCAGCTTCGGACTGCCCTCTGGAAACACCATATATTTT.

This clonotype was found a few times. The rearrangement links TRBV18 to TRBJ1-1, with D hard to call. V gave up 2 bases and J gave up 1 base, with 14 bases separating them. CDR3 length: 16 residues. The germline CDR1 and CDR2 sequences are KGHSH and LQKENI. The CDR3 region is CASSPSPLTPNTEAFF. In nucleotides, the CDR3 is TGTGCCAGCTCACCATCGCCACTTACACCGAACACTGAAGCTTTCTTT.

The rearrangement links TRBV5-1 to TRBJ2-1; either TRBD1 or TRBD2 may fit D (5 bases each). The germline V and J ends were trimmed by 9 bases and 6 bases, with 19 bases remaining between them. The CDR3 loop spans 14 amino acids. Germline V gene sequence: CDR1 SGHRS, CDR2 YFSETQ. CDR3 DNA sequence: TGCGCCACCGCCCCGGGGCGGTTAGGCAATGAGCAGTTCTTC. The encoded protein is CATAPGRLGNEQFF. The full variable domain, rest sourced from reference TRBV5-1 and TRBJ2-1, is KAGVTQTPRYLIKTRGQQVTLSCSPISGHRSVSWYQQTPGQGLQFLFEYFSETQRNKGNFPGRFSGRQFSNSRSEMNVSTLELGDSALYLCATAPGRLGNEQFFGPGTRLTVL.

The chain links TRBV29-1 to TRBJ2-5; no firm D call. V lost 3 bases, J lost 2 bases, and 10 bases lay in between. The CDR3 length is 13 residues. CDR1 is SQVTM and CDR2 is ANQGSEA in the germline V gene. The CDR3 spells CSVDRQTQETQYF. As DNA, the CDR3 is TGCAGCGTTGACAGGCAGACTCAAGAGACCCAGTACTTC.

This clonotype was counted between two and nine times. The chain joins TRBV20-1 to TRBJ1-3; weak D call: TRBD1 (6 bases). Per germline, CDR1 DFQATT and CDR2 SNEGSKA (reference sequence). CDR3 size: 14 residues. Trimming removed 2 bases from V and 4 bases from J, with 12 bases in between. CDR3 bases: TGCAGTGCTAGAAGGGGGGCGAAAGGAAACACCATATATTTT. Its translation: CSARRGAKGNTIYF.

The chain carries TRBV4-3 and TRBJ2-1; 10 bases line up with TRBD2. Germline values: CDR1 LGHNA, CDR2 YSLEER. V was pared by 6 bases and J by 7 bases, with 6 bases of the junction left unmatched. CDR3 size: 14 residues. CDR3 sequence reads: CASSRAGGHNEQFF. The CDR3 DNA sequence: TGCGCCAGCAGTCGAGCGGGGGGGCATAATGAGCAGTTCTTC.

This clonotype was seen more than once but under ten times. V and J are TRBV6-5 and TRBJ2-7; D remains unclear. CDR3 length: 14 amino acids. Per germline, CDR1 MNHEY and CDR2 SVGAGI. V dropped 2 bases and J dropped 4 bases, with 12 bases sitting between them. DNA of the CDR3: TGTGCCAGCAGTTACAATAGGCCTCCTTACGAGCAGTACTTC. It codes for CASSYNRPPYEQYF.

This chain joins TRBV19 and TRBJ2-3; D unclear. Trimming took off 0 bases at V and 5 bases at J, with 6 bases between the two ends. The CDR3 contains 13 residues. CDR1 LNHDA and CDR2 SQIVND come from the germline V gene (reference sequence). This CDR3 reads CASSIEKGDTQYF. In DNA, the CDR3 is TGTGCCAGTAGTATAGAGAAGGGAGATACGCAGTATTTT.

The genes are TRBV4-3 and TRBJ1-4, with a weak D call TRBD1 (5 bases). This CDR3 comprises 15 residues. Trimming removed 8 bases at V and 4 bases at J, with 17 bases between. CDR1 LGHNA and CDR2 YSLEER come from the germline V gene. As DNA, the CDR3 is TGCGCCAGCGGAATTGGGACGGGCGTTAATGAAAAACTGTTTTTT. Residues: CASGIGTGVNEKLFF.

There are many counts of this clonotype. V usage is TRBV12-3 or TRBV12-4 and J usage is TRBJ2-1; D uncertain. The CDR3 extends over 10 amino acids. The V end was cut by 4 bases, the J end by 9 bases, with 4 bases between. The DNA for the CDR3 is TGTGCCAGCAGTTCCGGTGAGCAGTTCTTC. It encodes CASSSGEQFF.

The CDR3 here is CSAKTGTDNEKLFF. The CDR3 DNA reads as TGCAGTGCTAAGACCGGGACAGACAATGAAAAACTGTTTTTT. V is TRBV20-1 and J is TRBJ1-4; 7 bases agree with TRBD1. V trimming: 4 bases; J trimming: 5 bases; junction bases outside the gene matches: 7. The germline CDR1 and CDR2 sequences are DFQATT and SNEGSKA (reference sequence). The CDR3 is 14 residues long.

In this sample, this clonotype turned up a few times. The V gene is TRBV7-2, the J gene TRBJ2-3; 8 positions match TRBD1. The V gene end was trimmed by 6 bases and the J gene end by 4 bases; junction bases not matched to a gene: 9. Germline V gene sequence: CDR1 SGHTA, CDR2 FQGNSA. This CDR3 contains 15 residues. The chain's CDR3 is CASRSRQGMADTQYF. CDR3 nucleotide sequence: TGTGCCAGCAGATCCCGACAGGGGATGGCAGATACGCAGTATTTT. The complete variable domain, with remaining parts taken from reference TRBV7-2 and TRBJ2-3, reads GAGVSQSPSNKVTEKGKDVELRCDPISGHTALYWYRQSLGQGLEFLIYFQGNSAPDKSGLPSDRFSAERTGGSVSTLTIQRTQQEDSAVYLCASRSRQGMADTQYFGPGTRLTVL.

This clonotype was seen ten or more times. The J gene is TRBJ2-5, the V gene TRBV6-2 or TRBV6-3; 7 bases map to TRBD1. Germline assignment: CDR1 MNHEY and CDR2 SVGEGT. After removal of 5 bases from V and 3 bases from J, the junction contained 6 bases not matched to a gene. CDR3 length equals 14 residues. The CDR3 loop is CASSPVTGKETQYF. The CDR3 DNA is TGTGCCAGCAGTCCTGTGACAGGGAAAGAGACCCAGTACTTC.

This clonotype was found a few times. J is TRBJ2-2 and V is TRBV20-1; no firm D call. The CDR3 is 15 residues long. The V gene's germline CDR1 is DFQATT and CDR2 SNEGSKA (reference sequence). With 0 bases removed from V and 4 bases from J, the gap between germline ends came to 12 bases. DNA for the CDR3: TGCAGTGCTAGAGAAGAGGTAGCCCGCACCGGGGAGCTGTTTTTT. Translating gives CSAREEVARTGELFF.

This clonotype came up many times. The chain has TRBV29-1 and TRBJ1-1; D is ambiguous. Germline CDR1 and CDR2: SQVTM and ANQGSEA. CDR3 length: 10 amino acids. Deletions cut 2 bases from V and 11 bases from J, with 9 bases between. The CDR3 is CSVENGRAFF. CDR3 nucleotides: TGCAGCGTTGAAAACGGCAGGGCTTTCTTT.

In this sample, this clonotype turned up a few times. The rearrangement links TRBV30 to TRBJ2-1; D uncertain. The CDR3 is made up of 14 amino acids. Per germline, CDR1 GTSNPN and CDR2 SVGIG (reference sequence). V gave up 5 bases and J gave up 1 base, with 12 bases separating them. In DNA form, the CDR3 reads TGTGCCTGGGATTTGGGCAGTTCCTACAATGAGCAGTTCTTC. Protein product: CAWDLGSSYNEQFF.

V usage is TRBV5-1 and J usage is TRBJ2-7; maybe TRBD1 (5 bases). The CDR3 is made up of 18 amino acids. The V gene lost 0 bases and the J gene lost 1 base, with 20 bases spanning the gap. Per the germline V gene, CDR1 is SGHRS and CDR2 is YFSETQ. CDR3 nucleotides: TGCGCCAGCAGCTTGGCCGCCGCATTCCCCAGGGATTCCTACGAGCAGTACTTC. Translation: CASSLAAAFPRDSYEQYF.

This clonotype came up a few times. The chain employs TRBV7-8 and TRBJ1-6; D is perhaps TRBD1 (5 bases). Trimming removed 0 bases from V and 7 bases from J, with 13 bases in between. The CDR3 has 16 residues. The germline V gene encodes CDR1 SGHVS and CDR2 FQNEAQ. In DNA form, the CDR3 reads TGTGCCAGCAGCTTAGCCTACGGGGCCCAAAATTCACCCCTCCACTTT. The encoded protein is CASSLAYGAQNSPLHF. Complete variable domain (other parts from reference TRBV7-8 and TRBJ1-6): GAGVSQSPRYKVAKRGQDVALRCDPISGHVSLFWYQQALGQGPEFLTYFQNEAQLDKSGLPSDRFFAERPEGSVSTLKIQRTQQEDSAVYLCASSLAYGAQNSPLHFGNGTRLTVT.